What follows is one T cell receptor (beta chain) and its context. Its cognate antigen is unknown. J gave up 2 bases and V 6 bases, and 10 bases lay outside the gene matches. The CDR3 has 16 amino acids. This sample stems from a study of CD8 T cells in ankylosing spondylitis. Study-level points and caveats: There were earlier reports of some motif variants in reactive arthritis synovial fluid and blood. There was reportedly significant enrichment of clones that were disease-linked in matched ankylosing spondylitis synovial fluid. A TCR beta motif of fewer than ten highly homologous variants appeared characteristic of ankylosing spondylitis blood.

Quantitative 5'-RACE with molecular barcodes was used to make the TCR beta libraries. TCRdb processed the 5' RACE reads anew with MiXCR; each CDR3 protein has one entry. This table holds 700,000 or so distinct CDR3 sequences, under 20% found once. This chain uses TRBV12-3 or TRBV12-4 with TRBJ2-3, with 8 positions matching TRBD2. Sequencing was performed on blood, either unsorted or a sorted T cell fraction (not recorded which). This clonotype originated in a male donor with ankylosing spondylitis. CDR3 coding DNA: TGTGCCAGCAGAGCCTCGGGGGGGGGCTACACAGATACGCAGTATTTT. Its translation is CASRASGGGYTDTQYF.